This section outlines one T cell receptor beta chain sequence together with its context. No antigen is known for it. The table came from immunoSEQ multiplex PCR; TCRdb's copy has only in-frame clones and leaves some out. The sample holds about 120,000 clones, roughly 92% seen once. These data belong to a study of T cell responses to AZD1222 COVID-19 vaccine. General study points: The study found vaccine-associated CD4 TCRs spanning spike, dominant at 160-218 and 743-854.

With V trimmed by 4 bases and J by 5 bases, 12 bases remained unmatched. The germline gives CDR1 SGHDT, CDR2 YYEEEE. This CDR3 is built from 16 residues. The material was peripheral blood, obtained 28 days after the second AZD1222 dose. This sequence originates from an adult who received the AZD1222 COVID-19 vaccine. The V and J genes are TRBV5-6 and TRBJ2-5; TRBD1 agrees at 9 bases. CDR3 loop: CASSHRRQGGRETQYF. CDR3 bases: TGTGCCAGCAGCCACCGACGACAGGGGGGACGGGAGACCCAGTACTTC.